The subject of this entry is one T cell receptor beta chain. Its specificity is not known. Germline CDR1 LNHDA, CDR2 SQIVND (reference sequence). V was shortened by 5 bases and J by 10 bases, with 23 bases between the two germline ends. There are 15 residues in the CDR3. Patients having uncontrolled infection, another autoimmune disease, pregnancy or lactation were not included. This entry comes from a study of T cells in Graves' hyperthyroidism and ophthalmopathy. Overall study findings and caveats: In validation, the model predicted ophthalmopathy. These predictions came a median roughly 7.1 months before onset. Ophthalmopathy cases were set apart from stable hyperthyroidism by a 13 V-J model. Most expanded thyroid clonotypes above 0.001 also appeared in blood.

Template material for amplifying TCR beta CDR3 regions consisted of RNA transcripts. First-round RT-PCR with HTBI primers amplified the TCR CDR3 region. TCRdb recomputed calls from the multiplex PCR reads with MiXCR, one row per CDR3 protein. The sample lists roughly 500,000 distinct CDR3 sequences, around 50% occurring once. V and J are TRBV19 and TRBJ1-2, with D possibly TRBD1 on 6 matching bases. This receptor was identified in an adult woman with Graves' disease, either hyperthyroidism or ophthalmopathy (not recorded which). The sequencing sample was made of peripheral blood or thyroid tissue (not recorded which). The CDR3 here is CASSPGANRDPYYTF. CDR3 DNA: TGTGCCAGTAGTCCGGGGGCGAATCGGGACCCTTACTACACCTTC.